These T cell receptor beta chains were read from a single sample in a study of a mutant IDH1 vaccine in newly diagnosed glioma. Repertoires were generated with immunoSEQ multiplex PCR, while TCRdb's copy carries only in-frame clones and drops some. The sample holds about 33,000 clones, about 88% seen once. The source material was PBMCs, sampled from a glioma patient treated with radiotherapy, temozolomide or both. The receptors stem from a woman between 40 and 55 years old with glioma. Each CDR3 is given with its conserved first and last residue. Each record gives: V gene, CDR3 protein.

V gene: TRBV19; CDR3 protein: CASSIRDGNQPQHF
V gene: TRBV7-9; CDR3 protein: CASSLLGTTDTQYF
V gene: TRBV6-5; CDR3 protein: CASRGNLNYGYTF
V gene: TRBV2; CDR3 protein: CASSEAVYEQYF
V gene: TRBV4-3; CDR3 protein: CASSQDSTGGQNTIYF
V gene: TRBV2; CDR3 protein: CASSDPTGRRNTIYF
V gene: TRBV25-1; CDR3 protein: CASSTSGGAPDTQYF
V gene: TRBV6-5; CDR3 protein: CASSLQVPTTEAFF
V gene: TRBV6-5; CDR3 protein: CASRPQGAVREQYF
V gene: TRBV7-9; CDR3 protein: CASSLGYYEQYF
V gene: TRBV6-1; CDR3 protein: CASRGDRGSANEQYF
V gene: TRBV19; CDR3 protein: CASRLDVRDSKNQPQHF
V gene: TRBV15; CDR3 protein: CATSRDGSLGNYGYTF
V gene: TRBV4-3; CDR3 protein: CASSLLPLGAPNEKLFF
V gene: TRBV7-9; CDR3 protein: CASSLRDLNSPLHF
V gene: TRBV18; CDR3 protein: CASSSRDEQFF
V gene: TRBV2; CDR3 protein: CASSQLGQGNQPQHF
V gene: TRBV6-5; CDR3 protein: CASSTHHGGSYGYTF
V gene: TRBV5-1; CDR3 protein: CASSLALTSGGAGETQYF
V gene: TRBV29-1; CDR3 protein: CSVGRTGAYEQYF
V gene: TRBV25-1; CDR3 protein: CASSEPGTGGFGYTF
V gene: TRBV11-3; CDR3 protein: CASSYGLTTEAFF
V gene: TRBV19; CDR3 protein: CASSISRGMGEQYF
V gene: TRBV28; CDR3 protein: CASSQWRGPDYGYTF
V gene: TRBV7-2; CDR3 protein: CASSLRSGGPYEQYF
V gene: TRBV19; CDR3 protein: CASSIAGTGSYEQYF
V gene: TRBV7-2; CDR3 protein: CASSLPLARGEADTQYF
V gene: TRBV29-1; CDR3 protein: CSVSTGWEQPQHF
V gene: TRBV27; CDR3 protein: CASSTRGGKVNTEAFF
V gene: TRBV7-9; CDR3 protein: CASRFMNTEAFF
V gene: TRBV25-1; CDR3 protein: CASKDQGVFNQPQHF
V gene: TRBV19; CDR3 protein: CASSIGQTTTEAFF
V gene: TRBV5-1; CDR3 protein: CASSLGGGHLNTGELFF
V gene: TRBV29-1; CDR3 protein: CSVAGGGNEKLFF
V gene: TRBV6-5; CDR3 protein: CASSMGSRQPQHF
V gene: TRBV6-5; CDR3 protein: CASRTPGTGTLGYTF
V gene: TRBV4-1; CDR3 protein: CASSPPGTGDAPLHF
V gene: TRBV11-2; CDR3 protein: CASSLAGFSPLHF
V gene: TRBV5-1; CDR3 protein: CASSLGQQQTQYF
V gene: TRBV14; CDR3 protein: CASSASGGYYGYTF
V gene: TRBV6-1; CDR3 protein: CASSESGGQVVNTEAFF
V gene: TRBV29-1; CDR3 protein: CSVGDYRLANYGYTF
V gene: TRBV10-3; CDR3 protein: CAIARLEGTEAFF
V gene: TRBV6-5; CDR3 protein: CASSPAAVFYEQYF
V gene: TRBV2; CDR3 protein: CASSEARAGELFF
V gene: TRBV2; CDR3 protein: CASRGTWTSEAFF
V gene: TRBV10-2; CDR3 protein: CASSEVRGSNEKLFF
V gene: TRBV10-3; CDR3 protein: CAISGAGDLAGELFF
V gene: TRBV4-2; CDR3 protein: CASSQDGEGRSPLHF
V gene: TRBV25-1; CDR3 protein: CASSEKREGNYEQYF
V gene: TRBV4-1; CDR3 protein: CASSQAYRGRTEAFF
V gene: TRBV7-8; CDR3 protein: CASSLGSVTTEAFF
V gene: TRBV2; CDR3 protein: CASSDGHQNTGELFF
V gene: TRBV4-3; CDR3 protein: CASSQARHPSFYNEQFF